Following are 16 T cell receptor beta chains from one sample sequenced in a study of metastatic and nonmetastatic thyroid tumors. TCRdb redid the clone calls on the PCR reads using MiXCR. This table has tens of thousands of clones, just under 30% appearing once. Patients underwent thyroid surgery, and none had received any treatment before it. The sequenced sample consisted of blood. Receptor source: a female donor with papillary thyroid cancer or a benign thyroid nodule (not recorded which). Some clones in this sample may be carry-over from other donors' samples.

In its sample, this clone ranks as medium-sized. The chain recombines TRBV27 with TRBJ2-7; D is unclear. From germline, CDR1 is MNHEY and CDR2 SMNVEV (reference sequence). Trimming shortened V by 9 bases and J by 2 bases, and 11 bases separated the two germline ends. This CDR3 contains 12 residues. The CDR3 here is CASGVNTYEQYF. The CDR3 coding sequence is TGTGCCAGTGGGGTCAACACCTACGAGCAGTACTTC.

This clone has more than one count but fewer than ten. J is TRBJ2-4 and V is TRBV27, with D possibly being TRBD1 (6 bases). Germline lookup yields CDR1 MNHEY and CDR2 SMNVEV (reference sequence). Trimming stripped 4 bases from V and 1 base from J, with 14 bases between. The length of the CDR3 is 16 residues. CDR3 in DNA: TGTGCCAGCAGTTCCCTGACAGACAGGGCCAAAAACATTCAGTACTTC. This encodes CASSSLTDRAKNIQYF.

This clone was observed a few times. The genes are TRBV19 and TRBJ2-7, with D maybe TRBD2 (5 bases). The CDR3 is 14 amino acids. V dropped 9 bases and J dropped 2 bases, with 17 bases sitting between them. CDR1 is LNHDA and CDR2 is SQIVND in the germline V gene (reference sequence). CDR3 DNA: TGTGCCAGCGCCCCCGAGGGTGTTCCCTACGAGCAGTACTTC. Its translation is CASAPEGVPYEQYF.

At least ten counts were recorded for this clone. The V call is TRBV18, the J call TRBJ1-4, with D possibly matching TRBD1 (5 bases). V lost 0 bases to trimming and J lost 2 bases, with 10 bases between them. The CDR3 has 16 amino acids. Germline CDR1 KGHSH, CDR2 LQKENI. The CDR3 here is CASSPPLGLTNEKLFF. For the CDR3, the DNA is TGTGCCAGCTCACCACCGCTGGGGCTGACTAATGAAAAACTGTTTTTT.

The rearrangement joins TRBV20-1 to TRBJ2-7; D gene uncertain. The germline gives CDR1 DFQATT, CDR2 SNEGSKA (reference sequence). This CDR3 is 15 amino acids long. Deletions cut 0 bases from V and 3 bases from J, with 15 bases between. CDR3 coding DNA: TGCAGTGCTAGAGATCAAGGTAGTACCTTCTACGAGCAGTACTTC. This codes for CSARDQGSTFYEQYF.

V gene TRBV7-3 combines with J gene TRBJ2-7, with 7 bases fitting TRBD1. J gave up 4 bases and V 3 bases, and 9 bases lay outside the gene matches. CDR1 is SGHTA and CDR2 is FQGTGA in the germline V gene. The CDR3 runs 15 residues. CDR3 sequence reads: CASSLTGLVSYEQYF. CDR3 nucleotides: TGTGCCAGCAGCTTGACAGGGTTGGTAAGTTACGAGCAGTACTTC.

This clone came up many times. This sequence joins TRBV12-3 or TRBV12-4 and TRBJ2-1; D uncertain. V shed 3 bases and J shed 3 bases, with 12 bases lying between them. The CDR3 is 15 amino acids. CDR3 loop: CASSLIGENYNEQFF. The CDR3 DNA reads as TGTGCCAGCAGTTTGATCGGCGAGAACTACAATGAGCAGTTCTTC.

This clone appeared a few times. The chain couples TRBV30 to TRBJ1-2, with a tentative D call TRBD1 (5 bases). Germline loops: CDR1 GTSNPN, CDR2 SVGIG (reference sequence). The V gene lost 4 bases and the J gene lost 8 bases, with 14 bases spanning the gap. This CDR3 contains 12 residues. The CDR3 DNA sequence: TGTGCCTGGACAACGGACAAGGGGGGCTACACCTTC. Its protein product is CAWTTDKGGYTF.

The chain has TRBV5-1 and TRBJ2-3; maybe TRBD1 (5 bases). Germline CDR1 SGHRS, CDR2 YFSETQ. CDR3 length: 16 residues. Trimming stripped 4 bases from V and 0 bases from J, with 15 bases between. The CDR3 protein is CASSVKSDISTDTQYF. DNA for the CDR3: TGCGCCAGCAGCGTCAAGTCGGACATAAGCACAGATACGCAGTATTTT.

The CDR3 DNA follows: TGTGCCAGCAGCTGGGACAGGGGGGTATACAATGAGCAGTTCTTC. Its translation is CASSWDRGVYNEQFF. The chain has TRBV11-2 and TRBJ2-1, with 11 bases lining up with TRBD1. The V gene's germline CDR1 is SGHAT and CDR2 FQNNGV. The CDR3 extends over 15 amino acids. The trim removed 4 bases at V and 4 bases at J, leaving 3 bases unmatched. Supplemented by reference TRBV11-2 and TRBJ2-1, the full variable domain reads EAGVAQSPRYKIIEKRQSVAFWCNPISGHATLYWYQQILGQGPKLLIQFQNNGVVDDSQLPKDRFSAERLKGVDSTLKIQPAKLEDSAVYLCASSWDRGVYNEQFFGPGTRLTVL.

The CDR3, as DNA: TGTGCCAGTAGCGTTTCCTACGAGCAGTACTTC. Its translation: CASSVSYEQYF. This chain connects TRBV19 to TRBJ2-7; D uncertain. CDR3 length: 11 amino acids. Germline assignment: CDR1 LNHDA and CDR2 SQIVND (reference sequence). V was pared by 6 bases and J by 1 base, with 4 bases between. The full variable domain, rest sourced from reference TRBV19 and TRBJ2-7, is DGGITQSPKYLFRKEGQNVTLSCEQNLNHDAMYWYRQDPGQGLRLIYYSQIVNDFQKGDIAEGYSVSREKKESFPLTVTSAQKNPTAFYLCASSVSYEQYFGPGTRLTVT.

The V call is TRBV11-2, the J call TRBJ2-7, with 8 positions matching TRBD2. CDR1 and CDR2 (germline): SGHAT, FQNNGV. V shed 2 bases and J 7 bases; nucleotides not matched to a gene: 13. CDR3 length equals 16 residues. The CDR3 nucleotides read TGTGCCAGCAGCTTAAGCAGCGGGAGATACACCGGGGAGCAGTACTTC. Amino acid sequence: CASSLSSGRYTGEQYF. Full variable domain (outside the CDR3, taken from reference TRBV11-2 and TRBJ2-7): EAGVAQSPRYKIIEKRQSVAFWCNPISGHATLYWYQQILGQGPKLLIQFQNNGVVDDSQLPKDRFSAERLKGVDSTLKIQPAKLEDSAVYLCASSLSSGRYTGEQYFGPGTRLTVT.

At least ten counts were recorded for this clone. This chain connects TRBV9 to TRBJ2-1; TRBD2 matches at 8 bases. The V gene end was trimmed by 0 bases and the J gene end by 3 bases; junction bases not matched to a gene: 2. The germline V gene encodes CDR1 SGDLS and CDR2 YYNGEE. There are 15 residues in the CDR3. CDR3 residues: CASSVGLAGYNEQFF. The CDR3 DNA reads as TGTGCCAGCAGCGTAGGGCTAGCGGGCTACAATGAGCAGTTCTTC.

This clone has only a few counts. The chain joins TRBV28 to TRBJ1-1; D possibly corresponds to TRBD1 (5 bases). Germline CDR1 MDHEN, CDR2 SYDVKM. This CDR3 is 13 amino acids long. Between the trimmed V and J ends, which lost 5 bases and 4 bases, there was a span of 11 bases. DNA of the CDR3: TGTGCCAGCAGTGACAGTTATGGCACTGAAGCTTTCTTT. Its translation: CASSDSYGTEAFF.

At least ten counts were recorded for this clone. CDR3 sequence (DNA): TGTGCCTGGAGTGAGGAGGAGAACACTGAAGCTTTCTTT. This sequence encodes CAWSEEENTEAFF. The V call is TRBV30, the J call TRBJ1-1; D remains unclear. V dropped 1 base and J dropped 1 base, with 7 bases sitting between them. Germline CDR1 and CDR2: GTSNPN and SVGIG (reference sequence). This CDR3 comprises 13 residues.

CDR3 sequence (DNA): TGTGCCTGGAGTGCCCTCGGGGGGAATACGCAGTATTTT. Its translation is CAWSALGGNTQYF. The chain links TRBV30 to TRBJ2-3, with 7 bases matching TRBD2. CDR3 size: 13 residues. V was clipped by 1 base and J by 7 bases; unmatched bases: 5. Germline V lookup: CDR1 GTSNPN, CDR2 SVGIG (reference sequence).